This note documents a single TCR beta chain sequence. Its antigen is unidentified. This specimen comes from a study of graft-versus-host responses after intestinal transplantation. Study background: As for transplant type, recipients had multivisceral, liver-intestinal, or isolated intestinal grafts. Once they had received anti-thymocyte globulin induction, all recipients took tacrolimus and steroids for approximately 3 years.

Study results and caveats: Analysis identified GvH clones in recipient marrow, with some appearing first in ileum or blood. Circulating GvH clone levels at their peak were associated with HvG declines (early post-transplant).

Data came from immunoSEQ multiplex PCR; TCRdb stores just in-frame clones and leaves some out. The sample lists over 70,000 clones, 90% occurring once. V was pared by 0 bases and J by 0 bases, with 4 bases of the junction left unmatched. This CDR3 spans 16 amino acids. Germline CDR1 is KGHSH and CDR2 is LQKENI. The chain employs TRBV18 and TRBJ1-1; the match to TRBD1 covers 7 bases. The receptor's source is a human donor who was the organ donor for an intestinal transplant. This material consisted of unstimulated CD8+ T cells sorted from spleen or lymph node cells, taken before transplant. CDR3 protein: CASSPPPQGLNTEAFF. Here the CDR3 DNA reads TGTGCCAGCTCACCACCCCCACAGGGGTTGAACACTGAAGCTTTCTTT.